In this sample, the clone carrying this TCR beta chain turned up many times. The antigen remains unidentified. This CDR3 is built from 15 residues. Trimming took off 9 bases at V and 4 bases at J, with 21 bases between the two ends. Germline CDR1 SNHLY, CDR2 FYNNEI. The data belong to a study of T cells in Graves' hyperthyroidism and ophthalmopathy. Points from the study as a whole: A model of 13 V-J pairs discriminated ophthalmopathy from stable hyperthyroidism. With a median lead of around 6.7 months before onset, the model predicted ophthalmopathy. Most thyroid clonotypes with frequency above 0.001 were detected in blood.

Cells are PBMCs isolated from roughly 10 ml of fresh blood. Amplification of TCR beta CDR3 regions was performed using RNA transcripts as template. First-round RT-PCR with HTBI primers amplified the TCR CDR3 region. A single record per CDR3 protein comes from TCRdb applying MiXCR to the multiplex PCR reads. The sample has some 690,000 distinct CDR3 sequences; approximately 15% are singletons. The sequence was obtained from a man aged 45-65 years with Graves' hyperthyroidism. The V call is TRBV2, the J call TRBJ2-5; the D gene could be TRBD1 or TRBD2 (7 bases each). The sample was blood. The chain's CDR3 is CASNARRGTAETQYF. The CDR3 DNA follows: TGTGCCAGTAATGCGAGGCGGGGGACAGCAGAGACCCAGTACTTC.